This T cell receptor beta chain was captured in a study of shared clonotypes between healthy human individuals. General study findings and limits: Several donors held around 5% of naive CD4 clonotypes in common. Generation of non-shared clonotypes was less probable than generation of clonotypes shared by all four donors.

With regard to this clone: No antigen is known for it.

The input for sorted-subset replicate PCRs was roughly 180 ng DNA, around 27,000 T cell genomes. The table came from immunoSEQ multiplex PCR; TCRdb's copy has only in-frame clones and leaves some out. Altogether approximately 2.5 million clones are present, more than 90% being singletons, with the ten largest covering roughly 0.13%. Trimming pared 5 bases from V and 6 bases from J, leaving 11 bases between. Germline assignment: CDR1 GTSNPN and CDR2 SVGIG (reference sequence). This CDR3 comprises 11 residues. CD45RA-negative memory and CD45RA+ naive subsets were split from the CD4+ cells. The receptor was isolated from a young man in good health. V usage is TRBV30 and J usage is TRBJ2-7, with a weak D call TRBD2 (5 bases). The sample was naive CD4+ T cells sorted from blood. The subset is: CD45RA+ positively selected. The CDR3 reads CAWGLAFEQYF. Here the CDR3 DNA reads TGTGCCTGGGGGTTAGCGTTCGAGCAGTACTTC.